Included here is one T cell receptor (beta chain) sequence, with context. These data come from a study of control samples from healthy donors and cancer patients. Using immunoSEQ multiplex PCR, the repertoire was profiled, and TCRdb retains in-frame clones only, with some absent. Here the sample table reports about 190,000 clones. The length of the CDR3 is 17 residues. Germline V gene sequence: CDR1 LNHNV, CDR2 YYDKDF (reference sequence). Germline trimming cut 1 base from V and 3 bases from J; bases unmatched to any gene: 8. The sequenced material came from blood. The gene calls are TRBV15 and TRBJ2-7; 11 bases are shared with TRBD1. This sequence originates from a woman in her twenties or thirties in good health. CDR3 residues: CATSRGDRGTINYEQYF. CDR3 bases: TGTGCCACCAGCAGAGGGGACAGGGGGACCATCAACTACGAGCAGTACTTC.